The rows below give T cell receptor beta chains drawn from one sample of a study of Graves' ophthalmopathy and Graves' hyperthyroidism. TCRdb recomputed calls from the multiplex PCR reads with MiXCR, one row per CDR3 protein. The table includes around 1,200,000 distinct CDR3 sequences, about 36% detected once. The sample was peripheral blood or thyroid tissue (not recorded which). The receptors here all came from an adult man with Graves' hyperthyroidism. Each CDR3 is given without its conserved first and last residue. Fields, in order: V gene, CDR3 protein.

V gene: TRBV6-2/TRBV6-3
CDR3 protein: ASSLTSSYSNQPQH

V gene: TRBV20-1
CDR3 protein: SALITLGRETQY

V gene: TRBV7-8
CDR3 protein: ASSSRQEEVKLGELF

V gene: TRBV5-4
CDR3 protein: ASSSQPGNTLY

V gene: TRBV29-1
CDR3 protein: SVYGQGSSYT

V gene: TRBV10-3
CDR3 protein: AISEGGGRNEKLF

V gene: TRBV7-9
CDR3 protein: ASSLNLGQPQH

V gene: TRBV29-1
CDR3 protein: SVEGTEAF

V gene: TRBV6-5
CDR3 protein: ASSDVTGGDWNTEAF

V gene: TRBV6-1
CDR3 protein: ASSVTQGYGYT

V gene: TRBV5-1
CDR3 protein: ASSPQRGTRYTEAF

V gene: TRBV20-1
CDR3 protein: SALAQETQY

V gene: TRBV10-3
CDR3 protein: AISGTSASYEQY

V gene: TRBV7-9
CDR3 protein: ASSTGTEQY

V gene: TRBV27
CDR3 protein: ASSSLAVHYEQY

V gene: TRBV28
CDR3 protein: ASRMGGAVNEKLF

V gene: TRBV9
CDR3 protein: ASSNGGGSNQPQH